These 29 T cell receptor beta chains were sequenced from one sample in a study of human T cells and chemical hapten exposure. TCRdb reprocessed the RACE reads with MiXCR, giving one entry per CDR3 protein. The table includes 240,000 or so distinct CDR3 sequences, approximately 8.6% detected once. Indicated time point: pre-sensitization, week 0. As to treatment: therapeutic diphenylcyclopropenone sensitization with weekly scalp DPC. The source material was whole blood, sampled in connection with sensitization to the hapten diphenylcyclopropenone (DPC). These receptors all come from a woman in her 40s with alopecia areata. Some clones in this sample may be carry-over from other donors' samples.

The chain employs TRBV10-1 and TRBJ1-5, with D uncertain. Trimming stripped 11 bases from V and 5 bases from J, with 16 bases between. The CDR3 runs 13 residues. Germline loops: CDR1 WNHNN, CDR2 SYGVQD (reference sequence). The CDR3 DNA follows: TGCGCCCTTTTCCGGGAAGCCCATCAGCCCCAGCATTTT. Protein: CALFREAHQPQHF.

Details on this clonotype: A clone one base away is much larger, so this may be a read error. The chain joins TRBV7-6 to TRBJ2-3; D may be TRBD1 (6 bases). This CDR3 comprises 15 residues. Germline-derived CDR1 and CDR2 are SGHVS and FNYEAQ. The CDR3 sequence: CASSAGQPPTDTLYF. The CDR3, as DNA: TGTGCCAGCAGCGCTGGACAGCCACCCACAGATACGCTGTATTTT.

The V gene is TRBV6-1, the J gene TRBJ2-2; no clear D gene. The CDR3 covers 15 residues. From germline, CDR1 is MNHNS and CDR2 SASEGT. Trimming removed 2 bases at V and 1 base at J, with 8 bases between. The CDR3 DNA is TGTGCCAGCAGTGAATCACCACAGAACACCGGGGAGCTGTTTTTT. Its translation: CASSESPQNTGELFF.

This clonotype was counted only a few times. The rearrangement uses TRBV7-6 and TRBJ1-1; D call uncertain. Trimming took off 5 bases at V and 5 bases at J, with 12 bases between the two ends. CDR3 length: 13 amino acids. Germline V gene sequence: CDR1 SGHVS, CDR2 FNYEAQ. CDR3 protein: CASSRSGRTEAFF. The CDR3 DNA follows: TGTGCCAGCAGCCGCAGTGGGCGGACTGAAGCTTTCTTT.

CDR3 amino acids: CASSFAGQGLGQYF. The CDR3 region has the DNA TGTGCCAGCAGCTTTGCCGGACAAGGCCTAGGGCAGTACTTC. The chain joins TRBV13 to TRBJ2-7, with TRBD1 as a possible D gene (5 bases). The CDR3 totals 14 residues. Trimming removed 3 bases at V and 9 bases at J, with 18 bases between. Germline values: CDR1 PRHDT, CDR2 FYEKMQ (reference sequence).

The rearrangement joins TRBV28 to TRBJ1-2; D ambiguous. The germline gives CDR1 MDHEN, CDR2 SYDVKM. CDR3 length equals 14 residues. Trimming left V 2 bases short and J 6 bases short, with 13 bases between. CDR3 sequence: CASSLSERVDGYTF. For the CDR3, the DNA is TGTGCCAGCAGTTTAAGTGAGAGGGTGGATGGCTACACCTTC.

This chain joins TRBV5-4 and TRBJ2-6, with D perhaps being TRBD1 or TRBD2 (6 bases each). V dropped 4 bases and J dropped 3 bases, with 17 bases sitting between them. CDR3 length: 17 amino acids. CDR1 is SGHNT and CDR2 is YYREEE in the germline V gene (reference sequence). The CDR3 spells CASSPVYGGDGANVLTF. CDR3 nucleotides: TGTGCCAGCAGCCCGGTGTACGGGGGCGATGGGGCCAACGTCCTGACTTTC.

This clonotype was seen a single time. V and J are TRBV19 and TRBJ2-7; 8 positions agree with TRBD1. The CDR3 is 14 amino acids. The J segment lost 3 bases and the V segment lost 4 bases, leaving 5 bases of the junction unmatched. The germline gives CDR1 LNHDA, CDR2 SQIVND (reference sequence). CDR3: CASSTGQGLYEQYF. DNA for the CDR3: TGTGCCAGTAGTACCGGACAGGGCCTCTACGAGCAGTACTTC.

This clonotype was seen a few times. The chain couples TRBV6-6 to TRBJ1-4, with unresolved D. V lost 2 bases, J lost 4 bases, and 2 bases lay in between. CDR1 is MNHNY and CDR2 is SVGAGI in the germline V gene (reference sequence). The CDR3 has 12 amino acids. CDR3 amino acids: CASSYSNEKLFF. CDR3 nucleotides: TGTGCCAGCAGTTACAGTAATGAAAAACTGTTTTTT.

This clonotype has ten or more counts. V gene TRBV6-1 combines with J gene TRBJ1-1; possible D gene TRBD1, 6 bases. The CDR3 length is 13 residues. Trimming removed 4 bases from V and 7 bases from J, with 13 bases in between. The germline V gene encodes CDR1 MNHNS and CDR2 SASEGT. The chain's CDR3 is CASSVTGSGEAFF. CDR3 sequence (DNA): TGTGCCAGCAGTGTCACAGGGTCGGGTGAAGCTTTCTTT.

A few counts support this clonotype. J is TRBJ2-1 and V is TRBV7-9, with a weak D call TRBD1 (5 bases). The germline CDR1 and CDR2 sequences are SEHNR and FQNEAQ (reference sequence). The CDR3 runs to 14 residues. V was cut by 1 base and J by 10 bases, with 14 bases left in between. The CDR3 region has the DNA TGTGCCAGCAGCTTAGAGGGGTCCGCCAGGGAGCAGTTCTTC. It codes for CASSLEGSAREQFF. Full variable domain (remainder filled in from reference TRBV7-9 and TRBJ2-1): DTGVSQNPRHKITKRGQNVTFRCDPISEHNRLYWYRQTLGQGPEFLTYFQNEAQLEKSRLLSDRFSAERPKGSFSTLEIQRTEQGDSAMYLCASSLEGSAREQFFGPGTRLTVL.

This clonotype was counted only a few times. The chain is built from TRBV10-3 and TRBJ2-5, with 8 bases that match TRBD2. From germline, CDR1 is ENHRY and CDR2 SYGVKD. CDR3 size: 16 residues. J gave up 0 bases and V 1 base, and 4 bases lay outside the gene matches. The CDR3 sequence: CAISELVAGNQETQYF. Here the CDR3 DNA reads TGTGCCATCAGTGAGTTGGTAGCGGGGAACCAAGAGACCCAGTACTTC.

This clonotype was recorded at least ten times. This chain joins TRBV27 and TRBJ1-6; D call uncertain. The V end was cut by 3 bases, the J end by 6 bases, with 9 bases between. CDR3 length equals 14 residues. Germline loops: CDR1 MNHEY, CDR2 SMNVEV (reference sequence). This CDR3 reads CASSFSSPNSPLHF. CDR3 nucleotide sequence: TGTGCCAGCAGTTTCAGTAGTCCTAATTCACCCCTCCACTTT.

The DNA for the CDR3 is TGTGCCAGCCGATCCCGTCAGACCCAGTACTTC. This sequence encodes CASRSRQTQYF. The chain links TRBV28 to TRBJ2-5, with D uncertain. The length of the CDR3 is 11 residues. The germline V gene encodes CDR1 MDHEN and CDR2 SYDVKM. With 8 bases removed from V and 6 bases from J, the gap between germline ends came to 10 bases.

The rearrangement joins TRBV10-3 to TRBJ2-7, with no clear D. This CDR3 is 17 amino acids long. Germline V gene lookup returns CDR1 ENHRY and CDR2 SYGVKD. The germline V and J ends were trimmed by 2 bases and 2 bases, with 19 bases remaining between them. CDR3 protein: CAISEILLVTSTYEQYF. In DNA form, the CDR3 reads TGTGCCATCAGTGAGATTTTATTAGTGACATCGACCTACGAGCAGTACTTC.

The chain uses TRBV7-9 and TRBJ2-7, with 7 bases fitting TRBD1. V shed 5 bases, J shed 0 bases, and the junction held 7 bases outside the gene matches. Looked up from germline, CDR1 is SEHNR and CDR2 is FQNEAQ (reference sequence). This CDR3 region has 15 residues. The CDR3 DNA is TGTGCCAGCAGCCAAAGCCGGGACAGCTCCTACGAGCAGTACTTC. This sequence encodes CASSQSRDSSYEQYF. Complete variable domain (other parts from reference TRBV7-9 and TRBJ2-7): DTGVSQNPRHKITKRGQNVTFRCDPISEHNRLYWYRQTLGQGPEFLTYFQNEAQLEKSRLLSDRFSAERPKGSFSTLEIQRTEQGDSAMYLCASSQSRDSSYEQYFGPGTRLTVT.

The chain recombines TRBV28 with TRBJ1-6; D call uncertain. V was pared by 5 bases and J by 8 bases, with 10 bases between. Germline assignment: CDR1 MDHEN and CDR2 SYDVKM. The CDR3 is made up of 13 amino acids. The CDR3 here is CASSMDADSPLHF. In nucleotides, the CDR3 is TGTGCCAGCAGTATGGACGCTGATTCACCCCTCCACTTT.

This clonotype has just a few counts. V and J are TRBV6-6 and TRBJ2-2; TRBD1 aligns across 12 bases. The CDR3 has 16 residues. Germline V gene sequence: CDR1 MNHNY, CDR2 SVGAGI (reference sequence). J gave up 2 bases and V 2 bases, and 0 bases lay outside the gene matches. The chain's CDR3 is CASSYGTGGNTGELFF. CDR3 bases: TGTGCCAGCAGTTACGGGACAGGGGGCAACACCGGGGAGCTGTTTTTT.

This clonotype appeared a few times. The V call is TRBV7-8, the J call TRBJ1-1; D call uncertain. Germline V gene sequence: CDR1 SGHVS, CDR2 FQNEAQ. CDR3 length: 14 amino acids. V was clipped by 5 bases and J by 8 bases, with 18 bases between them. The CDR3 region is CASSTTALSSEAFF. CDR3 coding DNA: TGTGCCAGCAGCACTACCGCACTTTCGTCGGAAGCTTTCTTT.

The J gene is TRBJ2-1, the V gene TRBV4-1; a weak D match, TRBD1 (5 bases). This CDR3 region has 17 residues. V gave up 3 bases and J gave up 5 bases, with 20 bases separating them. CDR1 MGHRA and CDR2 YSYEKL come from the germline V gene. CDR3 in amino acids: CASSQDTIGLINNEQFF. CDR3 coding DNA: TGCGCCAGCAGCCAGGACACGATAGGCCTCATAAACAATGAGCAGTTCTTC.

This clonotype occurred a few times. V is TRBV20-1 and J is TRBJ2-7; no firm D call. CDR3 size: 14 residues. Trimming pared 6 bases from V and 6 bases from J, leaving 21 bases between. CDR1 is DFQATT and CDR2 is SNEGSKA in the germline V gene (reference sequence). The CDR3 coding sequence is TGCAGTGCCCTAAGTGCTAGTGGTTCTTCCGAGCAGTACTTC. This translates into CSALSASGSSEQYF.

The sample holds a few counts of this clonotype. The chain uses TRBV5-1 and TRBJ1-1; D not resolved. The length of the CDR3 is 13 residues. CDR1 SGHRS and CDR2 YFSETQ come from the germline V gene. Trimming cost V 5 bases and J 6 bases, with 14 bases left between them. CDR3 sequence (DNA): TGCGCCAGCAGGGGCCAGTCCGAATCTGAAGCTTTCTTT. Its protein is CASRGQSESEAFF.

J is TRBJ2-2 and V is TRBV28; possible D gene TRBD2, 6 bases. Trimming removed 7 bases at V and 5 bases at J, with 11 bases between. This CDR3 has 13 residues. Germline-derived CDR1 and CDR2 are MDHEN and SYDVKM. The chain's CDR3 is CASMSGGTGELFF. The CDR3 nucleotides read TGTGCCAGCATGAGTGGGGGGACCGGGGAGCTGTTTTTT.

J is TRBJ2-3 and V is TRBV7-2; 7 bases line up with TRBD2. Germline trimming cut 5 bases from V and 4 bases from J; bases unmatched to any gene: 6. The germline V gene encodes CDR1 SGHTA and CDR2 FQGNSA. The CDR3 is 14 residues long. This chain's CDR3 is CASSLGLEPDTQYF. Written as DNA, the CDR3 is TGTGCCAGCAGCCTAGGACTAGAACCAGATACGCAGTATTTT.

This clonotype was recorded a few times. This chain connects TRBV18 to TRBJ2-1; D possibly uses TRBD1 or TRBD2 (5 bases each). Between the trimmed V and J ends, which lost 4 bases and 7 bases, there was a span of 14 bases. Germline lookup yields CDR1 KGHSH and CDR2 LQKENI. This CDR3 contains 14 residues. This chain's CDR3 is CASSHGTQENEQFF. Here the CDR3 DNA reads TGTGCCAGCTCACACGGGACCCAGGAAAATGAGCAGTTCTTC.

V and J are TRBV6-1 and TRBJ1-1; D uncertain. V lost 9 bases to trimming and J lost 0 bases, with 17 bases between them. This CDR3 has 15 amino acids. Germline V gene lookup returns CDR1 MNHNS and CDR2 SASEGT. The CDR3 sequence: CASNPYGGMNTEAFF. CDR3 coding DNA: TGTGCCAGTAATCCCTATGGAGGGATGAACACTGAAGCTTTCTTT.

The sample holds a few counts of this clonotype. CDR3 coding DNA: TGTGCCAGCAGGAGATGGACTGAAGCTTTCTTT. The encoded protein is CASRRWTEAFF. The chain uses TRBV28 and TRBJ1-1; unclear D gene. Trimming cost V 6 bases and J 5 bases, with 7 bases left between them. Germline assignment: CDR1 MDHEN and CDR2 SYDVKM. The CDR3 runs 11 residues. The full variable domain, its missing parts supplied by reference TRBV28 and TRBJ1-1, is DVKVTQSSRYLVKRTGEKVFLECVQDMDHENMFWYRQDPGLGLRLIYFSYDVKMKEKGDIPEGYSVSREKKERFSLILESASTNQTSMYLCASRRWTEAFFGQGTRLTVV.

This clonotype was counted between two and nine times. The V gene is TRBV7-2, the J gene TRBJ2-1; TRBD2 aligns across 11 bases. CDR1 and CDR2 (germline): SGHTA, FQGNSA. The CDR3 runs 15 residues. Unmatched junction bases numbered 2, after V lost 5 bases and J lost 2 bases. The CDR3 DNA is TGTGCCAGCAGCCAGACTAGCGGGACCTACAATGAGCAGTTCTTC. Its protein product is CASSQTSGTYNEQFF. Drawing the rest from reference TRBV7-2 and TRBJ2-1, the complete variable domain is GAGVSQSPSNKVTEKGKDVELRCDPISGHTALYWYRQSLGQGLEFLIYFQGNSAPDKSGLPSDRFSAERTGGSVSTLTIQRTQQEDSAVYLCASSQTSGTYNEQFFGPGTRLTVL.

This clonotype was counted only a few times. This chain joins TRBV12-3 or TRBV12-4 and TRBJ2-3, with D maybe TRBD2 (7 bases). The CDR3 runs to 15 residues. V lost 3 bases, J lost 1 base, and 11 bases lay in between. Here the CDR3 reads CASSLKGGGTDTQYF. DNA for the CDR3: TGTGCCAGCAGTTTGAAGGGGGGGGGCACAGATACGCAGTATTTT.